This T cell receptor beta chain came from a study of T cell responses to AZD1222 COVID-19 vaccine. Study conclusions and caveats: Vaccination with two AZD1222 doses was followed by a rise in Spike-specific TCR breadth and depth. Recipients of AZD1222 seropositive at baseline numbered only 5 or 6. No day 14 peak samples; only post-peak repertoires were characterized. Mapped onto spike, vaccine-associated CD4 TCRs spanned it and were dominant at 160-218 and 743-854.

The ends were cut back, 5 bases at V and 0 bases at J, with 15 bases in the middle. The CDR3 contains 17 residues. The germline gives CDR1 SGHRS, CDR2 YFSETQ. As concerns this clone: Its specificity is unknown.

Profiled with immunoSEQ multiplex PCR; TCRdb holds only in-frame clones, not every one. This table holds 130,000 to 150,000 clones, around 90% found once. The V call is TRBV5-1, the J call TRBJ2-6, with D maybe TRBD2 (7 bases). The sequencing here drew on peripheral blood, taken 28 days after the second dose of the MenACWY control vaccine. This receptor was taken from an adult who received the MenACWY meningococcal vaccine as a control. CDR3 DNA sequence: TGCGCCAGCAGACCCCCCGGGGGGCACTCTGGGGCCAACGTCCTGACTTTC. This encodes CASRPPGGHSGANVLTF. Together with reference TRBV5-1 and TRBJ2-6, the CDR3 gives the full variable domain: KAGVTQTPRYLIKTRGQQVTLSCSPISGHRSVSWYQQTPGQGLQFLFEYFSETQRNKGNFPGRFSGRQFSNSRSEMNVSTLELGDSALYLCASRPPGGHSGANVLTFGAGSRLTVL.